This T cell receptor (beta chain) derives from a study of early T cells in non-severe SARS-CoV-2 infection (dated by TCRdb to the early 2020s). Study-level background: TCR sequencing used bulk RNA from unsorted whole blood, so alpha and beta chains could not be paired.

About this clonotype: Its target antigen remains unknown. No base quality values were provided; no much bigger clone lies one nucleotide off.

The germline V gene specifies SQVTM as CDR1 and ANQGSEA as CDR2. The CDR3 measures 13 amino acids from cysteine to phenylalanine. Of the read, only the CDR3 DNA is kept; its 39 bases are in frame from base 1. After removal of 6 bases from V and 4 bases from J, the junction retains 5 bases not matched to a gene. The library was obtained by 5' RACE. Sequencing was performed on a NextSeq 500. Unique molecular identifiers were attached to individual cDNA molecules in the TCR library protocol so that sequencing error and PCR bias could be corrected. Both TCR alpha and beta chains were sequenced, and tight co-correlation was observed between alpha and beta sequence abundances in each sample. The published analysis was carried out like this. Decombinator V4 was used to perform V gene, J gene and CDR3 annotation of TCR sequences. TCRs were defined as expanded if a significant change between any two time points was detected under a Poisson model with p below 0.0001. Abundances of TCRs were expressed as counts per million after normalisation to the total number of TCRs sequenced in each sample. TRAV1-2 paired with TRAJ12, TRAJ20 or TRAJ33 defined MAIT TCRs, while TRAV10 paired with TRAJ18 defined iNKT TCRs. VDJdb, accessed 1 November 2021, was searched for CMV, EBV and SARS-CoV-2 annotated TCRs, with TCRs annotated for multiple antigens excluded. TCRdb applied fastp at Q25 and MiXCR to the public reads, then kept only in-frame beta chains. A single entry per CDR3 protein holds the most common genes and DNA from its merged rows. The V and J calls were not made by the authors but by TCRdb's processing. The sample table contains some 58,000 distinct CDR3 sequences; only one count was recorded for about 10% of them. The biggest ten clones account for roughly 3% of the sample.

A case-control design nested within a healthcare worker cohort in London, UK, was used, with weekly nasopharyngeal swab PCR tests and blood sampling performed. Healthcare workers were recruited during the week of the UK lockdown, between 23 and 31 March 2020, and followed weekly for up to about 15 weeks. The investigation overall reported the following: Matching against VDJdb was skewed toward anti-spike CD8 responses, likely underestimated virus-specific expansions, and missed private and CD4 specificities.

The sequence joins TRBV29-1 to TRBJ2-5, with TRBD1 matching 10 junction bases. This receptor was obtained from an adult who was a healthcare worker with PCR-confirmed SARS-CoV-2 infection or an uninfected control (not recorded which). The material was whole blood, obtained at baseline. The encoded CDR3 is CSVDDRGRETQYF. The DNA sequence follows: TGCAGCGTGGACGACAGGGGGCGAGAGACCCAGTACTTC. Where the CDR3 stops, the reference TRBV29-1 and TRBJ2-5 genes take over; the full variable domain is SAVISQKPSRDICQRGTSLTIQCQVDSQVTMMFWYRQQPGQSLTLIATANQGSEATYESGFVIDKFPISRPNLTFSTLTVSNMSPEDSSIYLCSVDDRGRETQYFGPGTRLLVL.